This T cell receptor beta chain is drawn from a study of immune cell composition in non-small cell lung cancer. In the study overall: Tumours were mainly lung adenocarcinoma or squamous cell carcinoma.

Note on this clone: The antigen is unknown.

General study points: Tumour-reactive clones were not shown to match dominant in vivo tumour clones. Squamous carcinomas (roughly 80%) more often had tumour-associated clones >0.5% than adenocarcinomas (roughly 35%). Adenocarcinomas with higher top tumour-associated clone frequency had more reactive TILs.

The V end was cut by 1 base, the J end by 4 bases, with 13 bases between. The germline V gene has CDR1 SGHTA and CDR2 FQGNSA. The CDR3 contains 15 residues. Normal lung sampling was at least 3 cm from the tumour, as distant as possible. Produced via immunoSEQ multiplex PCR; TCRdb's table is partial and in-frame only. Among 3,000 to 3,500 clones, over 70% were seen once, and the ten largest hold roughly 27%. The origin of this receptor is a human donor with non-small cell lung cancer. Sequenced input: non-adjacent lung tissue. The rearrangement joins TRBV7-2 to TRBJ1-2; D possibly corresponds to TRBD1 (5 bases). The CDR3 DNA sequence: TGTGCCAGCAGCTTAGACGCGGGACGTACCTATGGCTACACCTTC. It encodes CASSLDAGRTYGYTF.